These T cell receptor beta chains were read from a single sample in a study of beta chain features in type 1 diabetes. Clones were read by immunoSEQ multiplex PCR, and TCRdb kept only the in-frame ones, dropping some. This repertoire shows some 350,000 clones, roughly a tenth found once; its top ten account for 0.55% to 0.75%. The sequenced sample consisted of central memory CD4+ T cells from blood. Every receptor here comes from a man aged 30 to 39 with type 1 diabetes. Each CDR3 is given without its conserved first and last residue. D genes are given only for firm matches.

TRBJ2-1,NA,TRBV28,ASNFRGEQF
TRBJ2-5,NA,TRBV7-2,ASSLTGLSPETQY
TRBJ2-7,NA,TRBV7-9,ASSADWNSYEQY
TRBJ1-2,NA,TRBV4-1,ASSQETGHRYGYT
TRBJ2-7,NA,TRBV4-3,ASSPISLGADHEQY
TRBJ1-5,NA,TRBV7-2,ASSLWGASNQPQH
TRBJ2-1,NA,TRBV7-2,ASSPGPAYNEQF
TRBJ2-7,NA,TRBV28,ASSLGVSREQY
TRBJ2-6,NA,TRBV28,ASSSGTSKSGANVLT
TRBJ2-1,TRBD1,TRBV10-3,AISARGQGGDDEQF
TRBJ2-7,NA,TRBV7-3,ASSSPHLLCGSAYEQY
TRBJ2-1,TRBD2,TRBV10-2,ASRGTSGSNEQF
TRBJ2-5,NA,TRBV9,ASSRLDGLDGTQY
TRBJ2-5,NA,TRBV5-1,ASSLEGRGEETQY
TRBJ1-4,NA,TRBV5-1,ASSPSGSNEKLF
TRBJ2-5,TRBD2,TRBV28,ASSPTLGREGGTETQY